The rows below give T cell receptor beta chains drawn from one sample of a study of Graves' ophthalmopathy and Graves' hyperthyroidism. Each CDR3 protein is one row after TCRdb ran MiXCR on the multiplex PCR reads. The table lists roughly 1.1 million distinct CDR3 sequences, around a third of them singletons. The sample was peripheral blood or thyroid tissue (not recorded which). The source is an adult man with Graves' hyperthyroidism. CDR3s include the opening cysteine and the closing phenylalanine or tryptophan. D genes are given only for firm matches. Clone size is shown for a subset of rows, as once, few, many or a class of expanded clone.

D gene,V gene,J gene,clone size,CDR3 DNA,CDR3 protein
.,TRBV7-9,TRBJ1-2,.,TGTGCCAGCAGCTTAGTGCAGGGTCTCTACTATGGCTACACCTTC,CASSLVQGLYYGYTF
TRBD1,TRBV10-3,TRBJ2-7,.,TGTGCCATAGGAGGGGACAGGGGTGAAGTGCAGTACTTC,CAIGGDRGEVQYF
TRBD2,TRBV7-6,TRBJ2-7,few,TGTGCCAGCAGCTTAGGGGCTAGCGGGAGTCAATACGAGCAGTACTTC,CASSLGASGSQYEQYF
.,TRBV19,TRBJ2-7,.,TGTGCCAGTAGCCCAGGGGGGTGGGACTACGAGCAGTACTTC,CASSPGGWDYEQYF
.,TRBV7-9,TRBJ2-7,many,TGTGCCAGCAGCTCGGGACGTCTCTACGAGCAGTACTTC,CASSSGRLYEQYF
.,TRBV10-3,TRBJ2-1,.,TGTGCCATCGGAAGGGAGGACAATGAGCAGTTCTTC,CAIGREDNEQFF
TRBD1,TRBV6-2/TRBV6-3,TRBJ1-1,.,TGTGCCAGCAGTTACTCGAGGGACAGGGGAAGGACGACTGAAGCTTTCTTT,CASSYSRDRGRTTEAFF
.,TRBV20-1,TRBJ1-1,many,TGCAGTGCCTCTCGTGCCACTGAAGCTTTCTTT,CSASRATEAFF
TRBD1,TRBV29-1,TRBJ1-1,few,TGCAGCGTTTGCCACAGGGGAATGAACACTGAAGCTTTCTTT,CSVCHRGMNTEAFF
.,TRBV11-2,TRBJ1-2,.,TGTGCCAGCAGCTTAGAGGTTGGGGATGGCTACACCTTC,CASSLEVGDGYTF
.,TRBV11-2,TRBJ2-7,.,TGTGCCAGCAGCTTAGGCACAAGGGGATACTACGAGCAGTACTTC,CASSLGTRGYYEQYF
.,TRBV10-3,TRBJ2-7,many,TGTGCCATCAGACGGGCCGAGGGATCCTACGAGCAGTACTTC,CAIRRAEGSYEQYF
.,TRBV9,TRBJ2-2,.,TGTGCCAGCAGCGCAGTCATTAGCGGCAAGAACACCGGGGAGCTGTTTTTT,CASSAVISGKNTGELFF
TRBD1,TRBV15,TRBJ1-2,many,TGTGCCACCAGTACCGGGACAGGGTCCGGCTACACCTTC,CATSTGTGSGYTF
TRBD2,TRBV20-1,TRBJ2-7,.,TGCAGTGCTAGAGTTCGGGGGGATCCCCTCTACTACGAGCAGTACTTC,CSARVRGDPLYYEQYF
.,TRBV25-1,TRBJ1-6,.,TGTGCCAGCAGAACGACAGAGTTAAGTTCACCCCTCCACTTT,CASRTTELSSPLHF
.,TRBV4-1,TRBJ2-5,many,TGCGCCAGCAGCTTTGGGCAGGGGTTTCCAGAGACCCAGTACTTC,CASSFGQGFPETQYF
.,TRBV7-3,TRBJ1-2,.,TGTGCCAGCAGCTCTGACGCCAACTATGGCTACACCTTC,CASSSDANYGYTF
TRBD1,TRBV19,TRBJ2-7,.,TGTGCCAGTAGTACCCGAGGGGGCATCCTCAGCCACGAGCAGTACTTC,CASSTRGGILSHEQYF
TRBD1,TRBV11-2,TRBJ2-5,many,TGTGCCAGCACACGGGACAGACAAGAGACCCAGTACTTC,CASTRDRQETQYF
.,TRBV6-6,TRBJ2-7,many,TGTGCCACCAAGTCGACAGTGCTGGAGCAGTACTTC,CATKSTVLEQYF
TRBD1,TRBV7-8,TRBJ1-3,many,TGTGCCAGCAGCTTCGGGGACAGGGTCTCTGGAAACACCATATATTTT,CASSFGDRVSGNTIYF